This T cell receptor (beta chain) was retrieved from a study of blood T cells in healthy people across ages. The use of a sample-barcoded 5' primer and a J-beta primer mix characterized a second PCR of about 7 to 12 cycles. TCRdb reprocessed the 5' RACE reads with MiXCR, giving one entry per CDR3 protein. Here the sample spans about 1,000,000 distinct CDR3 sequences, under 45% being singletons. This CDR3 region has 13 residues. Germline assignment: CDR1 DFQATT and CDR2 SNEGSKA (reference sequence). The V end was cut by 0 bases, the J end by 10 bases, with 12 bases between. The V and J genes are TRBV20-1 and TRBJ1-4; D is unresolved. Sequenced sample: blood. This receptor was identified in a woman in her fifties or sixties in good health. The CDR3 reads CSARDRTVGKLFF. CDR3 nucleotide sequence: TGCAGTGCTAGAGACAGGACCGTCGGAAAACTGTTTTTT.